Shown below are 14 T cell receptor beta chains from a single sample sequenced in a study of blood T cells in healthy people across ages. A J-beta primer mix and a sample-barcoded 5' primer were used in a second PCR of roughly 6 to 11 cycles. MiXCR, applied by TCRdb to the 5' RACE reads, yields one record per CDR3 protein. The repertoire holds some 800,000 distinct CDR3 sequences, with 20% to 25% as singletons. This sample also appeared in a second study, on T cells of mothers and their children.

Source material: blood. The receptors were sampled from a boy aged 5-17 years in good health.

This clonotype appeared many times. CDR3 DNA sequence: TGTGCCAGCAGTGAATTCGGGGGAGAGACCCAGTACTTC. Its protein product is CASSEFGGETQYF. The chain joins TRBV25-1 to TRBJ2-5; perhaps TRBD2 as D (6 bases). The length of the CDR3 is 13 residues. Germline CDR1 reads MGHDK; CDR2 reads SYGVNS. The V end was cut by 1 base, the J end by 4 bases, with 7 bases between.

There are a few counts of this clonotype. The rearrangement links TRBV29-1 to TRBJ1-2, with TRBD1 identical over 8 bases. Germline CDR1 reads SQVTM; CDR2 reads ANQGSEA. The CDR3 has 12 amino acids. V was clipped by 6 bases and J by 8 bases; unmatched bases: 8. CDR3 region: CSVRTGQEGYTF. The CDR3 DNA reads TGCAGCGTAAGGACAGGGCAGGAGGGCTACACCTTC.

The genes are TRBV28 and TRBJ2-7; 8 nucleotides agree with TRBD1. This CDR3 has 15 residues. The trim removed 6 bases at V and 3 bases at J, leaving 10 bases unmatched. Germline CDR1 MDHEN, CDR2 SYDVKM. In DNA, the CDR3 is TGTGCCAGCAGGTACGGGACAGGCCCCTACTACGAGCAGTACTTC. This translates into CASRYGTGPYYEQYF.

V usage is TRBV7-2 and J usage is TRBJ1-2; TRBD1 might be the D (5 bases). The CDR3 runs 17 residues. Trimming left V 1 base short and J 1 base short, with 16 bases between. Germline CDR1 SGHTA, CDR2 FQGNSA. The CDR3 bases are TGTGCCAGCAGCTTAGAAACAGGAGCCCGCATTAACTATGGCTACACCTTC. Protein sequence: CASSLETGARINYGYTF.

The chain joins TRBV28 to TRBJ2-5, with D possibly TRBD2 on 6 matching bases. The end of the DNA is better explained by TRBJ2-7, so the J call may be wrong. Per germline, CDR1 MDHEN and CDR2 SYDVKM. The CDR3 is made up of 12 amino acids. CDR3 sequence: CASTAGTYEQYF. CDR3 nucleotides: TGTGCCAGCACGGCGGGAACCTACGAGCAGTACTTC.

The chain recombines TRBV5-1 with TRBJ2-7; weak D call: TRBD1 (5 bases). V was trimmed by 2 bases and J by 0 bases, leaving 18 bases between them. Germline V gene sequence: CDR1 SGHRS, CDR2 YFSETQ. The CDR3 is made up of 17 amino acids. CDR3 in amino acids: CASSFKLPEQDSYEQYF. The CDR3 DNA reads TGCGCCAGCAGCTTTAAACTGCCCGAACAGGACTCCTACGAGCAGTACTTC.

The chain combines TRBV18 with TRBJ2-7; tentatively, D is TRBD1 or TRBD2 (5 bases each). V gave up 6 bases and J gave up 3 bases, with 12 bases separating them. CDR1 is KGHSH and CDR2 is LQKENI in the germline V gene. This CDR3 has 13 amino acids. CDR3 amino acids: CASSQGTDYEQYF. CDR3 sequence (DNA): TGTGCCAGCTCCCAAGGGACCGACTACGAGCAGTACTTC.

This clonotype was seen more than once but under ten times. The V gene is TRBV5-5, the J gene TRBJ1-2; a possible D gene is TRBD1 (6 bases). CDR1 is SGHKS and CDR2 is YYEKEE in the germline V gene (reference sequence). The V end was cut by 0 bases, the J end by 1 base, with 13 bases between. There are 16 residues in the CDR3. In nucleotides, the CDR3 is TGTGCCAGCAGCTTGGCGGCCCAGGGGATTAACTATGGCTACACCTTC. Protein sequence: CASSLAAQGINYGYTF.

The chain combines TRBV21-1 with TRBJ2-1; the table calls TRBD1, which could not be checked here. TRBV21-1 is a pseudogene locus. CDR3 length: 16 amino acids. CDR3: CASERGDRATFNEQFF. CDR3 in DNA: TGTGCCAGCGAGCGGGGTGACAGGGCCACTTTCAATGAGCAGTTCTTC.

This clonotype was detected only a few times. The genes are TRBV25-1 and TRBJ1-5, with D perhaps TRBD1 (6 bases). This CDR3 spans 14 amino acids. CDR1 and CDR2 (germline): MGHDK, SYGVNS. The V end lost 7 bases, the J end lost 4 bases, and 14 bases lay between the germline ends. The DNA for the CDR3 is TGTGCCAGCATGGGGGCCGGCCGAAATCAGCCCCAGCATTTT. Translated, it gives CASMGAGRNQPQHF.

This chain uses TRBV6-5 with TRBJ1-5; D not resolved. The CDR3 has 14 residues. Germline CDR1 reads MNHEY; CDR2 reads SVGAGI. V was trimmed by 5 bases and J by 3 bases, leaving 11 bases between them. The CDR3 DNA is TGTGCCAGCAGTAGTTTTGGGCTCAATCAGCCCCAGCATTTT. Translation: CASSSFGLNQPQHF.

This chain connects TRBV11-2 to TRBJ2-7; 7 nucleotides align to TRBD2. Germline-derived CDR1 and CDR2 are SGHAT and FQNNGV. The CDR3 contains 17 residues. V shed 4 bases and J 5 bases; nucleotides not matched to a gene: 17. CDR3 region: CASSSPGGRAKGDEQYF. DNA for the CDR3: TGTGCCAGCAGCTCGCCTGGGGGGAGGGCGAAAGGCGACGAGCAGTACTTC.

The CDR3 DNA reads as TGTGCCAGCAGTTTAACCACCGAAAAACTGTTTTTT. Amino acid sequence: CASSLTTEKLFF. The V gene is TRBV12-3 or TRBV12-4, the J gene TRBJ1-4; D not certain. This CDR3 contains 12 residues. V lost 2 bases to trimming and J lost 8 bases, with 6 bases between them.

The gene calls are TRBV2 and TRBJ2-4; D may be TRBD1 or TRBD2 (5 bases each). V lost 6 bases, J lost 9 bases, and 42 bases lay in between. CDR1 and CDR2 (germline): SNHLY, FYNNEI. CDR3 length: 22 amino acids. In DNA, the CDR3 is TGTGCCAGCAGAGAACGGGGATACCGAGGTAGCCTGCAAGACGGACCGAGGGGCATTCAGTACTTC. Translated: CASRERGYRGSLQDGPRGIQYF.